This T cell receptor (beta chain) was observed in a study of blood T cell repertoires in COVID-19. Turning to the study itself: Acute and convalescent COVID-19 samples came from the United States, Italy and Spain.

Participant-reported clinical history was the basis for cohort assignment. Trimming shortened V by 1 base and J by 5 bases, and 6 bases separated the two germline ends. The germline gives CDR1 KGHSH, CDR2 LQKENI. This CDR3 spans 13 amino acids. As handled by the study authors: Nucleated cell counts were estimated from reference gene primer amplification. Here immunoSEQ multiplex PCR was the method, and the copy in TCRdb shows in-frame clones only, minus some. That table furnishes V, J and clone size, whereas the DNA furnished D and trimming. This table has a few hundred thousand clones, about 90% appearing once.

The specimen was PBMCs or T cells enriched from blood (not recorded which). The TCR sequence derives from a woman between 25 and 40 years old who had recovered from COVID-19. V and J are TRBV18 and TRBJ1-5; perhaps TRBD1 as D (6 bases). DNA of the CDR3: TGTGCCAGCTCACCACAGGGGGATCAGCCCCAGCATTTT. Its translation is CASSPQGDQPQHF. Supplemented by reference TRBV18 and TRBJ1-5, the full variable domain reads NAGVMQNPRHLVRRRGQEARLRCSPMKGHSHVYWYRQLPEEGLKFMVYLQKENIIDESGMPKERFSAEFPKEGPSILRIQQVVRGDSAAYFCASSPQGDQPQHFGDGTRLSIL.